Each of the 22 T cell receptor beta chains below was sequenced from the same sample in a study of OX40 agonist ivuxolimab in advanced cancers. Produced via immunoSEQ multiplex PCR; TCRdb's table is partial and in-frame only. The table shows approximately 87,000 clones, with approximately 89% occurring only once. Sequencing used CD4+ or CD8+ T cells sorted from blood, obtained in a trial of the OX40 agonist ivuxolimab. These receptors came from an adult with an advanced solid tumor such as melanoma, head and neck, liver or kidney cancer.

This chain connects TRBV2 to TRBJ1-5, with D perhaps matching TRBD1 (5 bases). In germline, CDR1 is SNHLY, CDR2 FYNNEI. This CDR3 comprises 17 residues. The V end lost 4 bases, the J end lost 3 bases, and 19 bases lay between the germline ends. The CDR3 DNA is TGTGCCAGCAGTGCGGGTGGGGCAGGGTACAACAATCAGCCCCAGCATTTT. It codes for CASSAGGAGYNNQPQHF.

The CDR3 DNA reads as TGCGCCAGCAGCCAAGATCGCCCAGTGGGACTAGCCGTCTCCGGGGAGCTGTTTTTT. It encodes CASSQDRPVGLAVSGELFF. The genes are TRBV4-3 and TRBJ2-2; TRBD2 matches at 9 bases. CDR1 LGHNA and CDR2 YSLEER come from the germline V gene. The V segment lost 0 bases and the J segment 6 bases; nucleotides outside the gene matches: 14. This CDR3 has 19 residues.

This clone appeared once. This chain uses TRBV29-1 with TRBJ2-3, with D perhaps TRBD1 or TRBD2 (5 bases each). The CDR3 has 14 amino acids. Trimming removed 8 bases from V and 2 bases from J, with 17 bases in between. Per germline, CDR1 SQVTM and CDR2 ANQGSEA. The CDR3 nucleotides are TGCAGCACAAGGGACGGCAGAGACACAGATACGCAGTATTTT. Translation: CSTRDGRDTDTQYF.

This clone has just one count. The CDR3 sequence is CAWTARWGVGYRYEQYF. The CDR3 coding sequence is TGTGCCTGGACAGCGCGATGGGGTGTAGGTTATCGATACGAGCAGTACTTC. V is TRBV30 and J is TRBJ2-7; D remains ambiguous. This CDR3 is built from 17 residues. V was cut by 4 bases and J by 4 bases, with 26 bases left in between. The germline V gene encodes CDR1 GTSNPN and CDR2 SVGIG (reference sequence).

This sequence joins TRBV28 and TRBJ2-5; a weak D match, TRBD1 (5 bases). Germline V gives CDR1 MDHEN, CDR2 SYDVKM. Trimming pared 3 bases from V and 1 base from J, leaving 9 bases between. The length of the CDR3 is 14 residues. The CDR3 coding sequence is TGTGCCAGCAGTTTCCTCCAGGGCCAAGAGACCCAGTACTTC. It specifies CASSFLQGQETQYF. Together with reference TRBV28 and TRBJ2-5, the CDR3 gives the full variable domain: DVKVTQSSRYLVKRTGEKVFLECVQDMDHENMFWYRQDPGLGLRLIYFSYDVKMKEKGDIPEGYSVSREKKERFSLILESASTNQTSMYLCASSFLQGQETQYFGPGTRLLVL.

The rearrangement uses TRBV10-2 and TRBJ2-7, with 10 bases that match TRBD1. Trimming removed 4 bases from V and 2 bases from J; junction bases left unmatched: 8. The CDR3 has 16 amino acids. The germline gives CDR1 WSHSY, CDR2 SAAADI. In DNA, the CDR3 is TGCGCCAGCAGTGGACAGGGGGCCCGAGATCCCTACGAGCAGTACTTC. Protein sequence: CASSGQGARDPYEQYF.

This chain links TRBV7-2 with TRBJ2-7; D perhaps matches TRBD2 (6 bases). CDR1 SGHTA and CDR2 FQGNSA come from the germline V gene. The CDR3 is 16 residues long. Trimming stripped 2 bases from V and 7 bases from J, with 21 bases between. As DNA, the CDR3 is TGTGCCAGCAGCTTATTGGAGGGAGCCCCCCCTAGGGAGCAGTACTTC. Protein sequence: CASSLLEGAPPREQYF. The variable domain in full, completed from reference TRBV7-2 and TRBJ2-7, reads GAGVSQSPSNKVTEKGKDVELRCDPISGHTALYWYRQSLGQGLEFLIYFQGNSAPDKSGLPSDRFSAERTGGSVSTLTIQRTQQEDSAVYLCASSLLEGAPPREQYFGPGTRLTVT.

J is TRBJ1-6 and V is TRBV6-5; a possible D gene is TRBD1 (6 bases). The V gene lost 7 bases and the J gene lost 10 bases, with 20 bases spanning the gap. Germline lookup yields CDR1 MNHEY and CDR2 SVGAGI. The CDR3 length is 15 residues. The CDR3 DNA is TGTGCCAGCATTCGGTCGTTGACAGGCGGATCACCCCTCCACTTT. It translates to CASIRSLTGGSPLHF.

This clone appeared once. The chain uses TRBV9 and TRBJ2-3; D gene ambiguous. The V and J ends lost 0 bases and 1 base respectively, with 24 bases between them. CDR3 size: 20 residues. Germline CDR1 reads SGDLS; CDR2 reads YYNGEE. This chain's CDR3 is CASSVEDGVWDILGTDTQYF. The CDR3 DNA reads TGTGCCAGCAGCGTAGAGGATGGGGTCTGGGATATTCTTGGCACAGATACGCAGTATTTT.

V usage is TRBV5-5 and J usage is TRBJ1-5; maybe TRBD1 (5 bases). Between the trimmed V and J ends, which lost 6 bases and 7 bases, there was a span of 23 bases. The germline V gene encodes CDR1 SGHKS and CDR2 YYEKEE (reference sequence). This CDR3 contains 16 residues. CDR3 region: CASTRTGTERGQPQHF. In DNA, the CDR3 is TGTGCCAGCACCCGAACTGGGACGGAGCGAGGGCAGCCCCAGCATTTT.

The V and J genes are TRBV29-1 and TRBJ1-1; TRBD1 aligns across 10 bases. Germline CDR1 and CDR2: SQVTM and ANQGSEA. The junction had 4 bases not matched to a gene; V was cut back by 6 bases and J by 0 bases. CDR3 size: 14 residues. CDR3 sequence reads: CSVWDRGMNTEAFF. Here the CDR3 DNA reads TGCAGCGTATGGGACAGGGGTATGAACACTGAAGCTTTCTTT.

In nucleotides, the CDR3 is TGCGCCAGCAGCCAAGTCGTCAGCGGGAGTTCGGAGACCCAGTACTTC. Protein: CASSQVVSGSSETQYF. The chain employs TRBV4-1 and TRBJ2-5, with 8 bases aligning to TRBD2. Trimming cost V 1 base and J 5 bases; bases outside gene matches: 9. The CDR3 contains 16 residues. Looked up from germline, CDR1 is MGHRA and CDR2 is YSYEKL.

This sequence joins TRBV5-1 and TRBJ2-3, with a possible D match to TRBD1 (5 bases). The V end was cut by 0 bases, the J end by 2 bases, with 10 bases between. CDR3 size: 15 residues. Germline values: CDR1 SGHRS, CDR2 YFSETQ. The CDR3 region is CASSLDTGNTDTQYF. The CDR3 DNA reads TGCGCCAGCAGCTTGGACACAGGAAACACAGATACGCAGTATTTT.

This chain links TRBV7-2 with TRBJ2-1, with 8 bases identical to TRBD2. Germline V gene lookup returns CDR1 SGHTA and CDR2 FQGNSA. This CDR3 contains 15 residues. V dropped 3 bases and J dropped 4; count of bases not matched to a gene: 5. CDR3 bases: TGTGCCAGCAGCTTGGCGGGAGGCTTGTACAATGAGCAGTTCTTC. Residues: CASSLAGGLYNEQFF.

This clone showed up just once. The V gene is TRBV5-1, the J gene TRBJ2-5; a weak D match, TRBD1 (6 bases). The CDR3 totals 14 residues. Trimming shortened V by 3 bases and J by 2 bases, and 11 bases separated the two germline ends. Looked up from germline, CDR1 is SGHRS and CDR2 is YFSETQ. The CDR3 protein is CASSYRTGQETQYF. The CDR3 DNA sequence: TGCGCCAGCAGCTACCGAACAGGGCAAGAGACCCAGTACTTC.

This chain connects TRBV21-1 to TRBJ2-1; the table calls TRBD2, which could not be checked here. TRBV21-1 is a pseudogene segment. The CDR3 runs 17 residues. CDR3 nucleotides: TGTGCCAGCAGCAAAAGGGGTCAAGGAGCGGGGGCCAATGAGCAGTTCTTC. Its translation: CASSKRGQGAGANEQFF.

The chain is built from TRBV18 and TRBJ1-1; 7 bases are a match to TRBD1. V lost 5 bases, J lost 5 bases, and 5 bases stayed unmatched. This CDR3 spans 13 amino acids. From germline, CDR1 is KGHSH and CDR2 LQKENI. The CDR3 bases are TGTGCCAGCTCAATTCAGGGGGATACTGAAGCTTTCTTT. Translation gives CASSIQGDTEAFF.

This clone was recorded only once. The chain recombines TRBV19 with TRBJ2-5, with TRBD2 identical over 12 bases. V gave up 5 bases and J gave up 12 bases; unmatched junction bases: 10. CDR1 is LNHDA, CDR2 SQIVND, per germline (reference sequence). This CDR3 is built from 14 residues. This chain's CDR3 is CASSAGLAGTHKYF. The CDR3 coding sequence is TGTGCCAGTAGTGCGGGACTAGCGGGTACGCACAAGTACTTC.

V gene TRBV5-1 combines with J gene TRBJ1-2; the D gene is possibly TRBD1 (6 bases). CDR1 and CDR2 (germline): SGHRS, YFSETQ. The CDR3 consists of 14 residues. Trimming shortened V by 3 bases and J by 3 bases, and 12 bases separated the two germline ends. The CDR3 DNA follows: TGCGCCAGCAGCTGGGGGACAATGGACTATGGCTACACCTTC. It specifies CASSWGTMDYGYTF.

This clone showed up just once. This chain connects TRBV7-9 to TRBJ2-7; 7 bases line up with TRBD1. CDR3 size: 14 residues. From germline, CDR1 is SEHNR and CDR2 FQNEAQ (reference sequence). V lost 6 bases, J lost 5 bases, and 10 bases stayed unmatched. CDR3 residues: CASSYRQGTDEQYF. The CDR3 DNA follows: TGTGCCAGCAGTTACCGACAGGGAACGGACGAGCAGTACTTC. Filled out from reference TRBV7-9 and TRBJ2-7, the complete variable domain reads DTGVSQNPRHKITKRGQNVTFRCDPISEHNRLYWYRQTLGQGPEFLTYFQNEAQLEKSRLLSDRFSAERPKGSFSTLEIQRTEQGDSAMYLCASSYRQGTDEQYFGPGTRLTVT.

V is TRBV5-1 and J is TRBJ1-4; D is ambiguous. The CDR3 is 12 amino acids. With 7 bases removed from V and 4 bases from J, the gap between germline ends came to 8 bases. Germline assignment: CDR1 SGHRS and CDR2 YFSETQ. The DNA of the CDR3 is TGCGCCAGCGCGGACCTTAATGAAAAACTGTTTTTT. The encoded protein is CASADLNEKLFF.

CDR3 DNA sequence: TGTGCCAGCAGCCCAGGGGCTGGAGATACGCAGTATTTT. Its protein product is CASSPGAGDTQYF. The genes are TRBV7-3 and TRBJ2-3; D is possibly TRBD1 (6 bases). With 5 bases removed from V and 5 bases from J, the gap between germline ends came to 11 bases. Per the germline V gene, CDR1 is SGHTA and CDR2 is FQGTGA. This CDR3 is 13 amino acids long.